Listed below are T cell receptor beta chains from one sample, sequenced in a study of blood T cell repertoires in COVID-19. Method: immunoSEQ multiplex PCR; TCRdb's copy keeps in-frame clones and lacks some. The sample lists about 410,000 clones, about 89% occurring once. Sequencing input: peripheral blood. The receptors originated from a middle-aged woman with COVID-19, enrolled during active disease. Each CDR3 is given with its conserved first and last residue. The D gene is left open where the match is weak. Clone size is stated in some rows and not others, as once, few, many or a class when expanded.

J: TRBJ1-5
V: TRBV25-1
D: TRBD1
size: NA
DNA: TGTGCCAGCAGTGATCAGGGGGCAGGCAATCAGCCCCAGCATTTT
CDR3: CASSDQGAGNQPQHF

J: TRBJ2-1
V: TRBV28
D: TRBD2
size: once
DNA: TGTGCCAGCACCGCCAGGGGCGGGAGGGGACGCAGTGAGCAGTTCTTC
CDR3: CASTARGGRGRSEQFF

J: TRBJ2-3
V: TRBV6-1
D: NA
size: NA
DNA: TGTGCCAGCAGTGAGGTCAGGGTGGATACGCAGTATTTT
CDR3: CASSEVRVDTQYF

J: TRBJ2-7
V: TRBV11-2
D: NA
size: NA
DNA: TGTGCCAGCAGCAACCGTCGGGATGGGTACGAGCAGTACTTC
CDR3: CASSNRRDGYEQYF

J: TRBJ2-3
V: TRBV28
D: NA
size: NA
DNA: TGTGCCAGCAGTTCCCAGAGGGGGAGCGCAGATACGCAGTATTTT
CDR3: CASSSQRGSADTQYF

J: TRBJ1-6
V: TRBV11-3
D: NA
size: NA
DNA: TGTGCCAGCAGCTTAGATCCCAGGTCACCCCTCCACTTT
CDR3: CASSLDPRSPLHF

J: TRBJ2-1
V: TRBV27
D: TRBD2
size: NA
DNA: TGTGCCAGCAGTTTAATCCTCCTAGCGGGCTCGGGCAATGAGCAGTTCTTC
CDR3: CASSLILLAGSGNEQFF

J: TRBJ1-5
V: TRBV5-6
D: NA
size: NA
DNA: TGTGCCAGCAGCTTATTCATGCAACTTAGCAATCAGCCCCAGCATTTT
CDR3: CASSLFMQLSNQPQHF

J: TRBJ2-5
V: TRBV6-2/TRBV6-3
D: NA
size: NA
DNA: TGTGCCAGCAGCCAGGAGTACCAAGAGACCCAGTACTTC
CDR3: CASSQEYQETQYF

J: TRBJ2-7
V: TRBV3-1/TRBV3-2
D: TRBD2
size: NA
DNA: TGTGCCAGCAGCCCGATCCCGGGGACTAGCGGGAGGGCCGGGTTCTCCGAGCAGTACTTC
CDR3: CASSPIPGTSGRAGFSEQYF

J: TRBJ2-5
V: TRBV6-2/TRBV6-3
D: TRBD2
size: few
DNA: TGTGCCAGCAGTCCCCTTGAGGGACTAGCGGGAGTAGGGGAGACCCAGTACTTC
CDR3: CASSPLEGLAGVGETQYF

J: TRBJ2-7
V: TRBV7-6
D: TRBD1
size: NA
DNA: TGTGCCAGCAGCTTAGGCGGGACAGGAGCCTACGAGCAGTACTTC
CDR3: CASSLGGTGAYEQYF

J: TRBJ2-7
V: TRBV6-5
D: NA
size: NA
DNA: TGTGCCAGCAGTAACCAGGGGTACGAGCAGTACTTC
CDR3: CASSNQGYEQYF

J: TRBJ2-6
V: TRBV11-2
D: NA
size: NA
DNA: TGTGCCAGCAGCTTATTCGTGGCCAGGGACTCCGGGGCCAACGTCCTGACTTTC
CDR3: CASSLFVARDSGANVLTF

J: TRBJ1-1
V: TRBV18
D: TRBD1
size: NA
DNA: TGTGCCAGCTCGCCTACAGGGGGGCCCACTGAAGCTTTCTTT
CDR3: CASSPTGGPTEAFF

J: TRBJ2-7
V: TRBV3-1/TRBV3-2
D: NA
size: NA
DNA: TGTGCCAGCAGCCCGAGTTGTGGAGCGGCGGGTACCTACGAGCAGTACTTC
CDR3: CASSPSCGAAGTYEQYF

J: TRBJ1-1
V: TRBV5-1
D: NA
size: NA
DNA: TGCGCCAGCGGTAGGGGGGGCCTGGGGAACACTGAAGCTTTCTTT
CDR3: CASGRGGLGNTEAFF

J: TRBJ2-2
V: TRBV5-1
D: NA
size: NA
DNA: TGCGCCAGCCAAACAGGCATGAACACCGGGGAGCTGTTTTTT
CDR3: CASQTGMNTGELFF

J: TRBJ2-1
V: TRBV7-2
D: TRBD1
size: NA
DNA: TGTGCCAGCAGCCCTCCGGGACAGGGAAGCAATGAGCAGTTCTTC
CDR3: CASSPPGQGSNEQFF

J: TRBJ1-1
V: TRBV6-2/TRBV6-3
D: NA
size: once
DNA: TGTGCCAGCAGTTACGGGAGTACTGAAGCTTTCTTT
CDR3: CASSYGSTEAFF

J: TRBJ2-5
V: TRBV7-7
D: TRBD1
size: NA
DNA: TGTGCTAGCAGCTTACCTACAGGGGTCGGTGAGCTAGAAGAGACCCAGTACTTC
CDR3: CASSLPTGVGELEETQYF

J: TRBJ2-1
V: TRBV27
D: NA
size: NA
DNA: TGTGCCAGCAGCTGGGACATTCCCCAGAGCTCCTACAATGAGCAGTTCTTC
CDR3: CASSWDIPQSSYNEQFF

J: TRBJ1-5
V: TRBV12-3/TRBV12-4
D: NA
size: NA
DNA: TGTGCCAGCAGTTTGTTACAGGGCCAGCCCCAGCATTTT
CDR3: CASSLLQGQPQHF

J: TRBJ1-1
V: TRBV30
D: NA
size: NA
DNA: TGTGCCTGGTCCTTTGAAGTAAACAAAGCTTTCTTT
CDR3: CAWSFEVNKAFF

J: TRBJ2-2
V: TRBV27
D: TRBD1
size: NA
DNA: TGTGCCAGCAGTACTAAGGACAGGGGAAGAGACACCGGGGAGCTGTTTTTT
CDR3: CASSTKDRGRDTGELFF

J: TRBJ1-1
V: TRBV2
D: NA
size: NA
DNA: TGTGCCAGCAGTGAAAGAAGGACGGGGGGCACTGAAGCTTTCTTT
CDR3: CASSERRTGGTEAFF

J: TRBJ2-1
V: TRBV9
D: TRBD2
size: NA
DNA: TGTGCCAGCAGCGATGTACCGGGACTAGAAAACTACAATGAGCAGTTCTTC
CDR3: CASSDVPGLENYNEQFF

J: TRBJ2-4
V: TRBV4-3
D: TRBD2
size: NA
DNA: TGCGCCAGCAGCCAAGCATGGGGAGGGACGACGGGTCAGTACTTC
CDR3: CASSQAWGGTTGQYF

J: TRBJ1-4
V: TRBV28
D: TRBD1
size: NA
DNA: TGTGCCAGCAGTTTATCCGGGACAGGGGACGTGCGACTTATTTTT
CDR3: CASSLSGTGDVRLIF

J: TRBJ1-2
V: TRBV6-6
D: NA
size: NA
DNA: TGTGCCAGCAGTTATGAGGGCTGGGGTGGCTACACCTTC
CDR3: CASSYEGWGGYTF

J: TRBJ2-6
V: TRBV5-1
D: TRBD1
size: NA
DNA: TGCGCCAGCAGCTCCCTAACAGGGGTCGGGGCCAACGTCCTGACTTTC
CDR3: CASSSLTGVGANVLTF

J: TRBJ2-3
V: TRBV10-3
D: NA
size: NA
DNA: TGTGCCATCAGTGGTAGGACACAGGGTGGAGATCTCACAGATACGCAGTATTTT
CDR3: CAISGRTQGGDLTDTQYF

J: TRBJ1-1
V: TRBV7-2
D: NA
size: NA
DNA: TGTGCCAGCAGCTTTAGTATGAACACTGAAGCTTTCTTT
CDR3: CASSFSMNTEAFF

J: TRBJ2-7
V: TRBV30
D: NA
size: NA
DNA: TGTGCCTGGAGTCATAATCTTGGCGGGGGCTTCGGGGCCTACGAGCAGTACTTC
CDR3: CAWSHNLGGGFGAYEQYF

J: TRBJ1-1
V: TRBV4-3
D: TRBD1
size: NA
DNA: TGCGCCAGCAGCCAAGATCAGGGGGACACTGAAGCTTTCTTT
CDR3: CASSQDQGDTEAFF

J: TRBJ2-1
V: TRBV29-1
D: NA
size: NA
DNA: TGCAGCGTAGATTGGGGCGGAAATGAGCAGTTCTTC
CDR3: CSVDWGGNEQFF

J: TRBJ1-1
V: TRBV7-9
D: NA
size: NA
DNA: TGTGCCAGCAGGCCCCGAGAGGGCCTGAACACTGAAGCTTTCTTT
CDR3: CASRPREGLNTEAFF

J: TRBJ1-2
V: TRBV5-4
D: NA
size: NA
DNA: TGTGCCAGCAGCTTGGAAAGGGGCGACTATGGCTACACCTTC
CDR3: CASSLERGDYGYTF

J: TRBJ2-1
V: TRBV7-2
D: TRBD2
size: NA
DNA: TGTGCCAGCAGCCCCTGGACTAGCGGGAGGGGTGAGCAGTTCTTC
CDR3: CASSPWTSGRGEQFF

J: TRBJ1-5
V: TRBV29-1
D: TRBD1
size: NA
DNA: TGCAGCGTTGCTTTCGACTCGAGGGGGCATCAGCCCCAGCATTTT
CDR3: CSVAFDSRGHQPQHF

J: TRBJ2-5
V: TRBV10-3
D: NA
size: NA
DNA: TGTGCCATCAGTGATGTCTCCAGGGGTCCCCAAGAGACCCAGTACTTC
CDR3: CAISDVSRGPQETQYF